This T cell receptor (beta chain) comes out of a study of cutaneous CD30+ T cell lymphoproliferative disorder and hepatitis E (dated by TCRdb to about 2018). The library was generated by the immunoSEQ multiplex PCR assay. Here the immuneACCESS table is served through TCRdb, limited to in-frame sequences with V and J called. Missing clones are a known gap in these copies; in checked studies unresolved V genes cover under half, and the rest lacks a known reason. Counted in this sample were some 7,200 clones; about three quarters of them appeared once. The top ten constitute under 1.3% of the sample. Including cysteine and phenylalanine, the CDR3 has 13 amino acids. Just CDR3 DNA is preserved here, 39 bases in frame from base 1. V loses 0 bases of germline sequence and J loses 14 bases, and the interval between the two ends is 14 bases. In the germline V gene, CDR1 corresponds to LGHNA and CDR2 to YSLEER.

A word on this clone: This receptor's antigen is unknown. Base qualities are missing; no much larger clone stands one base away.

This clonotype was obtained from a human donor with a cutaneous T cell lymphoproliferative disorder associated with hepatitis E virus. The chain couples TRBV4-3 to TRBJ2-1, with the D segment identity uncertain. The source material was blood. The CDR3 protein is CASSQDVQALKFF. The sequence in DNA is TGCGCCAGCAGCCAAGACGTACAAGCACTAAAGTTCTTC.